This TCR beta chain was identified in a study of blood T cell repertoires in COVID-19 (dated by TCRdb to the early 2020s). Describing the broader study: Samples from collaborators originated in the United States, Italy and Spain and spanned both the acute and convalescent phases of COVID-19. The material from the prospective study consisted of cDNA or gDNA derived from T cells, B-cell-depleted T cells, or PBMCs. Where available, HLA class I and class II types were obtained from metadata supplied by the sample provider rather than from assay-based typing. A de-identified subject ID, COVID-19 status, age in years and sex were almost always included in the sample metadata. Subjects who had been exposed to COVID-19, were actively infected with it, or had recovered from it provided the deeply sampled blood TCRbeta repertoires that made up the dataset. The repertoires were released in a freely available public database meant as a resource for research on the immune response to SARS-CoV-2. Samples were obtained from the ongoing ImmuneRACE study (first 160 participants) and from over 1,000 subjects provided by 6 global collaborators.

Unmatched junction bases come to 1, with V trimmed by 1 base and J by 2 bases. Based on the germline V gene, the CDR1 and CDR2 sequences are MGHDK and SYGVNS. The CDR3 spans 14 residues, from the cysteine through the phenylalanine. Kept here is only the CDR3 DNA, which spans 42 bases and is read in frame from base 1. Concerning this clone: The antigen this receptor binds is unknown. Base-call qualities are not available, and no considerably larger clone is one nucleotide away.

Broader findings and caveats from the paper: The quantity of clinical and demographic metadata differed by source and by participant and was supplied without curation.

Whole blood was collected in K2EDTA tubes by collaborating institutions according to the institutions' own protocols. For TCRbeta analysis, collaborators shipped samples in one of three forms: frozen whole blood, isolated PBMCs, or DNA extracted from either of those sample types. TCRbeta CDR3 regions were amplified from genomic DNA by means of the immunoSEQ Assay, a bias-controlled multiplex PCR. The source study handled its data this way. Nucleated cell counts per sample were estimated from amplification of reference gene primers within the assay. To quantify the absolute abundance of each unique TCRbeta CDR3 rearrangement, sequence reads were collapsed and filtered. Productive Simpson clonality was computed per sample as the square root of Simpson's diversity index over productive rearrangements. The table was pulled from immuneACCESS by TCRdb, which kept in-frame rearrangements only. Such tables lose some clones; where checked, under half of the loss comes from unresolved V genes, and the rest has no known cause. That table supplies the V and J calls and clone size; D and trimming were determined from the DNA. The sample profile shows 300,000 to 450,000 clones; about 85% of them were found once. About 3.6% of the sample goes to the ten largest clones.

Sample: peripheral blood. The sequence came from a young woman with acute or convalescent COVID-19. This chain is built from TRBV25-1 and TRBJ1-2, with TRBD1 identical over 7 junction bases. The DNA sequence is TGTGCCAGCAGTGAATTGGGACAGAACTATGGCTACACCTTC. It codes for CASSELGQNYGYTF.